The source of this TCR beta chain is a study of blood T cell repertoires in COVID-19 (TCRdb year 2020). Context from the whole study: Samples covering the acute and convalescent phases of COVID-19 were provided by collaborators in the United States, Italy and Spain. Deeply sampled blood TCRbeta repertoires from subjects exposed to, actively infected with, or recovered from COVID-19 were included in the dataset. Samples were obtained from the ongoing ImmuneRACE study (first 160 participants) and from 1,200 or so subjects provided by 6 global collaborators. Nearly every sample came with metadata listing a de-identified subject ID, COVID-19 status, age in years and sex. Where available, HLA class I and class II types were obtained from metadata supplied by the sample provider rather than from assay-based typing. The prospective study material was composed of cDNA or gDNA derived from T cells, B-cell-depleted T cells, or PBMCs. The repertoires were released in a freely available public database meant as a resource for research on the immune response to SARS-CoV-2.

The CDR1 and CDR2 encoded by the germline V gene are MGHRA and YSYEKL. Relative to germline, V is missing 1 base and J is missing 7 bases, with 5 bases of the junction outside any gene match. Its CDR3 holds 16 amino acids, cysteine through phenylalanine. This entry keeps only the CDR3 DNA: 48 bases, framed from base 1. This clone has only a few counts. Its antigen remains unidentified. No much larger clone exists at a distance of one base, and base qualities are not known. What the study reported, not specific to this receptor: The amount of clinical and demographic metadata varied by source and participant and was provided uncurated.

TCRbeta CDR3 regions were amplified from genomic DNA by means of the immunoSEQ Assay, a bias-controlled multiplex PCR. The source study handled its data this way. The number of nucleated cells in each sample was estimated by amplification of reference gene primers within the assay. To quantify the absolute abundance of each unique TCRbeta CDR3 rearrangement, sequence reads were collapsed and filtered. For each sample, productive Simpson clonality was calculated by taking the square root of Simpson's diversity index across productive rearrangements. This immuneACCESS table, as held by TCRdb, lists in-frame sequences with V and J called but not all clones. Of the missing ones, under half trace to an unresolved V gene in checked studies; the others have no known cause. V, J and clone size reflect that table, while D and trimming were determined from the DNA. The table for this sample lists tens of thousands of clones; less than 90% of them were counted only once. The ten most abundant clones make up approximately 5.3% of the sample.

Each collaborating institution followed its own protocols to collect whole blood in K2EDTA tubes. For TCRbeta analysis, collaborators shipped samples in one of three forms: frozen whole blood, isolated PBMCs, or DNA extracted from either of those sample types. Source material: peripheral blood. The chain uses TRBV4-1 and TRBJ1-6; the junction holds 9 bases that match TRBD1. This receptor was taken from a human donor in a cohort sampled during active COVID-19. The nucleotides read TGCGCCAGCAGCCAAGTAGGGACAGGGTCCAATTCACCCCTCCACTTT. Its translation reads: CASSQVGTGSNSPLHF.